The 30 T cell receptor beta chains reported below all come from one sample, sequenced in a study of untreated major depressive disorder. Assay used: immunoSEQ multiplex PCR; TCRdb lists only in-frame clones, some missing. The table lists 15,000 to 20,000 clones, about 83% of them singletons. The source material was CD4+ T cells from PBMCs. The receptors shown here come from a woman under 40 in good health.

The V call is TRBV19, the J call TRBJ1-1; no definite D call. Germline V CDR1 and CDR2: LNHDA, SQIVND (reference sequence). The CDR3 contains 13 residues. The germline V and J ends were trimmed by 4 bases and 0 bases, with 6 bases remaining between them. CDR3 loop: CASSKGMNTEAFF. As DNA, the CDR3 is TGTGCCAGTAGTAAGGGAATGAACACTGAAGCTTTCTTT.

The V gene is TRBV6-4, the J gene TRBJ2-2, with TRBD1 identical over 10 bases. V shed 0 bases and J 7 bases; nucleotides not matched to a gene: 5. The CDR3 has 16 amino acids. CDR1 and CDR2 (germline): MRHNA, SNTAGT. The CDR3 DNA sequence: TGTGCCAGCAGTGACTCAGGGGACAGGGGAAGCGGGGAGCTGTTTTTT. Translation: CASSDSGDRGSGELFF.

The J gene is TRBJ2-2, the V gene TRBV28, with 8 bases lining up with TRBD2. Germline loops: CDR1 MDHEN, CDR2 SYDVKM. The CDR3 spans 17 residues. The ends lost 1 base at V and 4 bases at J; junction bases unmatched: 8. CDR3 loop: CASSLFPGGPGTGELFF. In nucleotides, the CDR3 is TGTGCCAGCAGTTTATTTCCGGGAGGGCCGGGCACCGGGGAGCTGTTTTTT.

V is TRBV6-5 and J is TRBJ1-2; a possible D gene is TRBD1 (5 bases). CDR3 length: 14 amino acids. The V gene's germline CDR1 is MNHEY and CDR2 SVGAGI. The germline V and J ends were trimmed by 1 base and 8 bases, with 14 bases remaining between them. The CDR3 loop is CASSYLGGKQGYTF. In DNA, the CDR3 is TGTGCCAGCAGTTACTTGGGGGGGAAGCAAGGCTACACCTTC.

The chain recombines TRBV11-2 with TRBJ1-1; tentative D call: TRBD1 (6 bases). The CDR3 length is 15 residues. Looked up from germline, CDR1 is SGHAT and CDR2 is FQNNGV. V lost 3 bases and J 1 base, leaving 12 bases between the germline ends. CDR3 sequence (DNA): TGTGCCAGCAGCTTGACAGGATCGGGGAACACTGAAGCTTTCTTT. Protein product: CASSLTGSGNTEAFF.

The J gene is TRBJ2-1, the V gene TRBV7-8; 7 bases map to TRBD1. This CDR3 has 14 amino acids. Unmatched junction bases numbered 3, after V lost 5 bases and J lost 2 bases. The germline CDR1 and CDR2 sequences are SGHVS and FQNEAQ. The CDR3 sequence: CASSPGTAYNEQFF. The CDR3 nucleotides are TGTGCCAGCAGCCCAGGGACAGCCTACAATGAGCAGTTCTTC.

This chain uses TRBV7-6 with TRBJ2-7, with D uncertain. There are 13 residues in the CDR3. Per the germline V gene, CDR1 is SGHVS and CDR2 is FNYEAQ. The V gene lost 3 bases and the J gene lost 5 bases, with 11 bases spanning the gap. In DNA, the CDR3 is TGTGCCAGCAGCTTTTACTCTAAGGACGAGCAGTACTTC. Amino acid sequence: CASSFYSKDEQYF. Full variable domain (outside the CDR3, taken from reference TRBV7-6 and TRBJ2-7): GAGVSQSPRYKVTKRGQDVALRCDPISGHVSLYWYRQALGQGPEFLTYFNYEAQQDKSGLPNDRFSAERPEGSISTLTIQRTEQRDSAMYRCASSFYSKDEQYFGPGTRLTVT.

The rearrangement joins TRBV27 to TRBJ2-3; 10 nucleotides match TRBD2. Per germline, CDR1 MNHEY and CDR2 SMNVEV (reference sequence). The CDR3 runs 18 residues. V gave up 0 bases and J gave up 2 bases; unmatched junction bases: 8. The CDR3 bases are TGTGCCAGCAGTTTATCGAGGGGTAGCGGGGGGTACACAGATACGCAGTATTTT. This encodes CASSLSRGSGGYTDTQYF.

The chain joins TRBV19 to TRBJ2-1, with a tentative D call TRBD1 (6 bases). The CDR3 runs to 16 residues. With 1 base removed from V and 7 bases from J, the gap between germline ends came to 17 bases. Germline V gene sequence: CDR1 LNHDA, CDR2 SQIVND (reference sequence). The CDR3 DNA sequence: TGTGCCAGTAGTATAGGATTCGCGGACAGTGGGAATGAGCAGTTCTTC. It is translated as CASSIGFADSGNEQFF.

The V gene is TRBV7-2, the J gene TRBJ1-2, with a tentative D call TRBD1 (5 bases). V was clipped by 4 bases and J by 9 bases, with 21 bases between them. Germline lookup yields CDR1 SGHTA and CDR2 FQGNSA. This CDR3 has 15 residues. DNA of the CDR3: TGTGCCAGCAGCTCTCAGGGTTCAGGGATTGGTAGCTACACCTTC. Residues: CASSSQGSGIGSYTF. The full variable domain, rest sourced from reference TRBV7-2 and TRBJ1-2, is GAGVSQSPSNKVTEKGKDVELRCDPISGHTALYWYRQSLGQGLEFLIYFQGNSAPDKSGLPSDRFSAERTGGSVSTLTIQRTQQEDSAVYLCASSSQGSGIGSYTFGSGTRLTVV.

The rearrangement links TRBV7-8 to TRBJ1-5, with D maybe TRBD1 (6 bases). Trimming removed 6 bases at V and 0 bases at J, with 9 bases between. CDR1 and CDR2 (germline): SGHVS, FQNEAQ. The CDR3 length is 14 residues. The CDR3 nucleotides are TGTGCCAGCAGTTGGGACATTAGCAATCAGCCCCAGCATTTT. As protein: CASSWDISNQPQHF.

The chain employs TRBV9 and TRBJ2-7; 7 nucleotides line up with TRBD1. The length of the CDR3 is 14 residues. The J segment lost 6 bases and the V segment lost 4 bases, leaving 10 bases of the junction unmatched. CDR1 is SGDLS and CDR2 is YYNGEE in the germline V gene. Here the CDR3 reads CASSPQTGLVEQYF. As DNA, the CDR3 is TGTGCCAGCAGCCCCCAGACAGGGCTGGTCGAGCAGTACTTC.

This clone turned up a few times. The chain uses TRBV25-1 and TRBJ2-1; 10 positions match TRBD2. CDR1 and CDR2 (germline): MGHDK, SYGVNS. Trimming removed 4 bases from V and 6 bases from J; junction bases left unmatched: 9. This CDR3 has 16 amino acids. In nucleotides, the CDR3 is TGTGCCAGCAGTGCCCGGGATACTAGCGGGACCAATGAGCAGTTCTTC. It codes for CASSARDTSGTNEQFF.

The genes are TRBV12-5 and TRBJ2-5; D call uncertain. V gave up 1 base and J gave up 2 bases, with 5 bases separating them. Germline-derived CDR1 and CDR2 are LGHNT and FRNRAP. This CDR3 is built from 13 residues. This CDR3 reads CASGLGGQETQYF. The CDR3 DNA reads TGTGCTAGTGGTTTGGGTGGACAAGAGACCCAGTACTTC.

The chain is built from TRBV28 and TRBJ2-1; 9 bases line up with TRBD2. Germline V gene sequence: CDR1 MDHEN, CDR2 SYDVKM. The CDR3 has 15 amino acids. V dropped 6 bases and J dropped 5; count of bases not matched to a gene: 8. CDR3 DNA sequence: TGTGCCAGCAGCCCTGCCGGGACTAGCAACAATGAGCAGTTCTTC. Translating it yields CASSPAGTSNNEQFF.

This clone was recorded a few times. The genes are TRBV5-1 and TRBJ2-7; D gene ambiguous. The germline gives CDR1 SGHRS, CDR2 YFSETQ. The V end was cut by 4 bases, the J end by 2 bases, with 13 bases between. The CDR3 has 14 residues. CDR3 amino acids: CASSRSGRTYEQYF. CDR3 coding DNA: TGCGCCAGCAGCCGCTCCGGCAGGACCTACGAGCAGTACTTC.

This chain uses TRBV5-1 with TRBJ2-5, with 7 bases matching TRBD1. V gave up 1 base and J gave up 1 base; unmatched junction bases: 7. Germline-derived CDR1 and CDR2 are SGHRS and YFSETQ. The CDR3 consists of 16 residues. The CDR3 DNA sequence: TGCGCCAGCAGCTTGAGCCTAGACAGGGCCCAAGAGACCCAGTACTTC. Its translation: CASSLSLDRAQETQYF.

This clone appeared a few times. The chain joins TRBV5-1 to TRBJ1-1; D is uncertain. This CDR3 region has 15 residues. Trimming pared 0 bases from V and 0 bases from J, leaving 9 bases between. Germline values: CDR1 SGHRS, CDR2 YFSETQ. CDR3 coding DNA: TGCGCCAGCAGCTTGGGTGCAGGCATGAACACTGAAGCTTTCTTT. This encodes CASSLGAGMNTEAFF. The full variable domain, its missing parts supplied by reference TRBV5-1 and TRBJ1-1, is KAGVTQTPRYLIKTRGQQVTLSCSPISGHRSVSWYQQTPGQGLQFLFEYFSETQRNKGNFPGRFSGRQFSNSRSEMNVSTLELGDSALYLCASSLGAGMNTEAFFGQGTRLTVV.

The gene calls are TRBV6-1 and TRBJ1-4; the D is unclear. Trimming took 4 bases from V and 1 from J, leaving 7 bases between them. This CDR3 has 14 residues. CDR1 and CDR2 (germline): MNHNS, SASEGT. The CDR3 is CASSVVLTNEKLFF. In DNA form, the CDR3 reads TGTGCCAGCAGTGTAGTGCTAACTAATGAAAAACTGTTTTTT.

This clone appeared once. The rearrangement uses TRBV5-4 and TRBJ2-5; possibly TRBD1 for D (6 bases). The CDR3 sequence is 15 residues long. Germline V CDR1 and CDR2: SGHNT, YYREEE (reference sequence). The germline V and J ends were trimmed by 3 bases and 1 base, with 13 bases remaining between them. The CDR3 sequence: CASSSRQATQETQYF. The CDR3 bases are TGTGCCAGCAGCTCCCGACAGGCTACCCAAGAGACCCAGTACTTC.

This clone was counted only a few times. The chain employs TRBV7-3 and TRBJ2-7; 14 nucleotides align to TRBD2. Trimming took 4 bases from V and 6 from J; bases not matched to a gene: 2. This CDR3 is built from 14 residues. The germline V gene encodes CDR1 SGHTA and CDR2 FQGTGA. The CDR3 DNA reads as TGTGCCAGCAGCTCCGGACTAGCGGGAGGCGAGCAGTACTTC. Encoded protein: CASSSGLAGGEQYF.

The V gene is TRBV5-8, the J gene TRBJ2-3; 8 bases align to TRBD2. Losses at the gene ends were 0 bases for V and 6 bases for J; bases not matched to a gene: 6. The CDR3 extends over 15 amino acids. CDR1 SGHTS and CDR2 YDEGEE come from the germline V gene. CDR3 sequence: CASSLGSGSWDTQYF. In DNA form, the CDR3 reads TGTGCCAGCAGCTTGGGAAGCGGGAGCTGGGATACGCAGTATTTT.

The chain is built from TRBV7-9 and TRBJ1-1; D not certain. Germline-derived CDR1 and CDR2 are SEHNR and FQNEAQ (reference sequence). Trimming left V 3 bases short and J 4 bases short, with 9 bases between. This CDR3 comprises 13 residues. The DNA of the CDR3 is TGTGCCAGCAGCTTTCAGAGAGGCACTGAAGCTTTCTTT. It specifies CASSFQRGTEAFF.

J is TRBJ2-2 and V is TRBV29-1; D possibly matches TRBD1 or TRBD2 (5 bases each). This CDR3 contains 11 residues. In germline, CDR1 is SQVTM, CDR2 ANQGSEA. Trimming removed 6 bases from V and 5 bases from J, with 7 bases in between. The CDR3 DNA reads TGCAGCGTGGGGACGACCGGGGAGCTGTTTTTT. Amino acids: CSVGTTGELFF.

This rearrangement joins TRBV6-1 to TRBJ2-3, with 9 bases matching TRBD2. Germline values: CDR1 MNHNS, CDR2 SASEGT. There are 15 residues in the CDR3. Losses at the gene ends were 3 bases for V and 1 base for J; bases not matched to a gene: 2. The CDR3 nucleotides are TGTGCCAGCAGTGACGCTAGCGGGGGCACAGATACGCAGTATTTT. Protein sequence: CASSDASGGTDTQYF.

This clone was observed a handful of times. This chain connects TRBV27 to TRBJ2-1; 7 bases fit TRBD2. Germline V gives CDR1 MNHEY, CDR2 SMNVEV (reference sequence). With V trimmed by 0 bases and J by 0 bases, 17 bases remained unmatched. The CDR3 loop spans 21 amino acids. The DNA for the CDR3 is TGTGCCAGCAGTTTATCAGCAGTTCGGGGGACTACACTGGCCTCCTACAATGAGCAGTTCTTC. Its translation is CASSLSAVRGTTLASYNEQFF.

The count of this clone is one. This rearrangement joins TRBV4-1 to TRBJ2-5; D unclear. With 3 bases removed from V and 5 bases from J, the gap between germline ends came to 16 bases. Per germline, CDR1 MGHRA and CDR2 YSYEKL. The CDR3 is made up of 15 amino acids. The chain's CDR3 is CASSQLDSPRETQYF. The CDR3, as DNA: TGCGCCAGCAGCCAGTTGGATTCTCCCCGGGAGACCCAGTACTTC.

V and J are TRBV12-5 and TRBJ1-4; 12 bases map to TRBD1. Unmatched junction bases numbered 8, after V lost 3 bases and J lost 6 bases. The CDR3 runs 17 residues. The germline CDR1 and CDR2 sequences are LGHNT and FRNRAP. The CDR3 DNA follows: TGTGCTAGTGGTTTCCGGGGACAGGGGGCGAGGGATGAAAAACTGTTTTTT. It yields the protein CASGFRGQGARDEKLFF. The full variable domain, its missing parts supplied by reference TRBV12-5 and TRBJ1-4, is DARVTQTPRHKVTEMGQEVTMRCQPILGHNTVFWYRQTMMQGLELLAYFRNRAPLDDSGMPKDRFSAEMPDATLATLKIQPSEPRDSAVYFCASGFRGQGARDEKLFFGSGTQLSVL.

This chain uses TRBV5-4 with TRBJ1-2; 10 positions match TRBD1. Trimming cost V 0 bases and J 8 bases; bases outside gene matches: 4. The CDR3 has 14 amino acids. CDR1 and CDR2 from the germline V gene are SGHNT and YYREEE (reference sequence). The CDR3 sequence: CASSLGQGAWGYTF. The CDR3 DNA follows: TGTGCCAGCAGCTTGGGACAGGGGGCGTGGGGCTACACCTTC.

This chain uses TRBV6-1 with TRBJ2-3; D is undetermined. The germline V gene encodes CDR1 MNHNS and CDR2 SASEGT. V lost 4 bases and J lost 2, with 16 bases in between. The CDR3 contains 16 residues. Written as DNA, the CDR3 is TGTGCCAGCAGTGTCTCAAGGGTCAGTTCCACAGATACGCAGTATTTT. Its protein is CASSVSRVSSTDTQYF.